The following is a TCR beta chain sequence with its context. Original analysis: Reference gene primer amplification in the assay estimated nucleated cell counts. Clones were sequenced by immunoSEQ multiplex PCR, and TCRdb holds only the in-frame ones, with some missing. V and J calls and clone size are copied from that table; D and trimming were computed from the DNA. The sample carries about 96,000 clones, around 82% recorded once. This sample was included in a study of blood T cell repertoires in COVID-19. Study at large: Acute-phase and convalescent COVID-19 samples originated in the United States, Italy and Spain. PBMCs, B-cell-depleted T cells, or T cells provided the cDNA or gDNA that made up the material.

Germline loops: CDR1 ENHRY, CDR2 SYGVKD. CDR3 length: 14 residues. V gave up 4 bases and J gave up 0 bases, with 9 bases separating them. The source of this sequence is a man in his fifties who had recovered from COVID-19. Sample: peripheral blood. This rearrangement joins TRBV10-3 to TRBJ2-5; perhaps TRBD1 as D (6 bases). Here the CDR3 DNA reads TGTGCCATCAGTGCTCGGGACAACCAAGAGACCCAGTACTTC. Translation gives CAISARDNQETQYF.